Detailed here is one T cell receptor beta chain. The V gene end was trimmed by 4 bases and the J gene end by 2 bases; junction bases not matched to a gene: 5. The length of the CDR3 is 16 residues. Germline CDR1 and CDR2: LGHDT and YNNKEL (reference sequence). The data are from a study of blood T cell repertoires in COVID-19. Assay used: immunoSEQ multiplex PCR; TCRdb lists only in-frame clones, some missing. The sample records 200,000 to 250,000 clones, more than 65% being singletons. The chain employs TRBV3-1 (or the pseudogene TRBV3-2) and TRBJ2-5, with 12 bases that match TRBD2. Sequences were obtained from peripheral blood. This receptor was identified in a woman aged 40 to 50 who had recovered from COVID-19. The CDR3 DNA sequence: TGTGCCAGCAGCCCCCGACTAGCGGGGGATCAAGAGACCCAGTACTTC. Translating gives CASSPRLAGDQETQYF.